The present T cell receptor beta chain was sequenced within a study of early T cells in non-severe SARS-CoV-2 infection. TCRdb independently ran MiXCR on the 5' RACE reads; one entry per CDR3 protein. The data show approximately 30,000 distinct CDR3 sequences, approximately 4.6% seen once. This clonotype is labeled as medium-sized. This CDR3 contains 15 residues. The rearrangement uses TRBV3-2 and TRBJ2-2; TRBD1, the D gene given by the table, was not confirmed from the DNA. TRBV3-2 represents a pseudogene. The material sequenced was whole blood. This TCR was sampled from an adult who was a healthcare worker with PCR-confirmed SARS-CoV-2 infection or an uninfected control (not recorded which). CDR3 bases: TGTGCCAGCAGCAACCGGGACAGCAACACCGGGGAGCTGTTTTTT. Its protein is CASSNRDSNTGELFF.